Below, 16 T cell receptor beta chains from the same sample are listed, as sequenced in a study of human T cells and chemical hapten exposure. TCRdb fed the RACE reads into MiXCR, producing one record per CDR3 protein. The sample contains 300,000 to 450,000 distinct CDR3 sequences, about 4.4% of which appear only once. Time point here: patch test 1, 2 weeks after DPC sensitization. Specified treatment: therapeutic diphenylcyclopropenone sensitization with weekly scalp DPC. The specimen comprised whole blood, sampled in connection with sensitization to the hapten diphenylcyclopropenone (DPC). Every receptor here comes from a woman aged 50 to 65 with alopecia areata. Some clones in this sample may be carry-over from other donors' samples.

In this sample, this clonotype turned up a few times. This rearrangement joins TRBV20-1 to TRBJ2-7, with 12 bases lining up with TRBD2. Germline V gene lookup returns CDR1 DFQATT and CDR2 SNEGSKA (reference sequence). V trimming: 3 bases; J trimming: 6 bases; junction bases outside the gene matches: 6. The CDR3 is made up of 14 amino acids. The CDR3 reads CSARRLAGGVEQYF. CDR3 nucleotide sequence: TGCAGTGCTAGGCGGCTAGCGGGAGGGGTCGAGCAGTACTTC.

The table lists this clonotype with many counts. CDR3 sequence: CASSLAPLGTDTQYF. In DNA, the CDR3 is TGTGCCAGCAGCTTAGCACCCCTGGGCACAGATACGCAGTATTTT. This chain links TRBV5-4 with TRBJ2-3; D gene ambiguous. Per the germline V gene, CDR1 is SGHNT and CDR2 is YYREEE (reference sequence). Between the trimmed V and J ends, which lost 2 bases and 1 base, there was a span of 11 bases. This CDR3 has 15 amino acids.

J is TRBJ2-5 and V is TRBV6-2 or TRBV6-3, with D perhaps given as TRBD1 or TRBD2 (5 bases each). The germline V and J ends were trimmed by 4 bases and 5 bases, with 14 bases remaining between them. CDR1 is MNHEY, CDR2 SVGEGT, per germline. CDR3 length equals 14 residues. Written as DNA, the CDR3 is TGTGCCAGCAGTTCCGATTCGAGGGGCGAGACCCAGTACTTC. It translates to CASSSDSRGETQYF.

This clonotype was found many times. This chain links TRBV7-9 with TRBJ2-7; 7 bases match TRBD2. The CDR3 sequence is 15 residues long. Germline CDR1 reads SEHNR; CDR2 reads FQNEAQ (reference sequence). The trim removed 8 bases at V and 5 bases at J, leaving 15 bases unmatched. CDR3 amino acids: CASSPRRQAGNEQYF. In DNA, the CDR3 is TGTGCCAGCTCCCCTCGGCGACAAGCGGGGAACGAGCAGTACTTC. Full variable domain (remainder filled in from reference TRBV7-9 and TRBJ2-7): DTGVSQNPRHKITKRGQNVTFRCDPISEHNRLYWYRQTLGQGPEFLTYFQNEAQLEKSRLLSDRFSAERPKGSFSTLEIQRTEQGDSAMYLCASSPRRQAGNEQYFGPGTRLTVT.

This chain joins TRBV9 and TRBJ2-3; 7 bases are a match to TRBD1. The trim removed 6 bases at V and 3 bases at J, leaving 10 bases unmatched. The V gene's germline CDR1 is SGDLS and CDR2 YYNGEE. There are 15 residues in the CDR3. The CDR3 DNA reads TGTGCCAGCACCCCGACAGGGTATTTTACAGATACGCAGTATTTT. This codes for CASTPTGYFTDTQYF.

Here the CDR3 reads CASSEALGNQPQHF. Written as DNA, the CDR3 is TGTGCCAGCAGTGAAGCGCTGGGGAATCAGCCCCAGCATTTT. The V gene is TRBV2, the J gene TRBJ1-5, with unresolved D. The CDR3 has 14 amino acids. Trimming pared 0 bases from V and 4 bases from J, leaving 7 bases between. CDR1 is SNHLY and CDR2 is FYNNEI in the germline V gene.

A few counts support this clonotype. This sequence joins TRBV12-3 or TRBV12-4 and TRBJ2-4, with 8 bases aligning to TRBD2. The CDR3 contains 16 residues. The trim removed 5 bases at V and 2 bases at J, leaving 8 bases unmatched. The CDR3 DNA reads TGTGCCAGCAGTCCCCAGCGGGAGTATACCAAAAACATTCAGTACTTC. This encodes CASSPQREYTKNIQYF.

This clonotype occurred many times. The chain uses TRBV4-2 and TRBJ1-1; no firm D call. This CDR3 region has 14 residues. Trimming stripped 2 bases from V and 1 base from J, with 8 bases between. Germline V gene data show CDR1 as LGHNA and CDR2 as YNFKEQ. In DNA, the CDR3 is TGTGCCAGCAGCCAAACGTGGTCGAACACTGAAGCTTTCTTT. Translated: CASSQTWSNTEAFF.

The table lists this clonotype with many counts. This chain uses TRBV7-9 with TRBJ2-1; the D is unclear. The CDR3 runs 14 residues. From germline, CDR1 is SEHNR and CDR2 FQNEAQ (reference sequence). The V gene lost 1 base and the J gene lost 5 bases, with 9 bases spanning the gap. CDR3: CASSLVNANNEQFF. As DNA, the CDR3 is TGTGCCAGCAGCTTAGTCAACGCGAACAATGAGCAGTTCTTC. The full variable domain, rest sourced from reference TRBV7-9 and TRBJ2-1, is DTGVSQNPRHKITKRGQNVTFRCDPISEHNRLYWYRQTLGQGPEFLTYFQNEAQLEKSRLLSDRFSAERPKGSFSTLEIQRTEQGDSAMYLCASSLVNANNEQFFGPGTRLTVL.

This clonotype was observed a handful of times. The CDR3 nucleotides read TGTGCCAGCAGCCCGACAGGGGCGGGCAGCAATCAGCCCCAGCATTTT. Amino acids: CASSPTGAGSNQPQHF. This chain joins TRBV3-1 and TRBJ1-5; TRBD1 aligns across 8 bases. The CDR3 is 16 residues long. Losses at the gene ends were 4 bases for V and 1 base for J; bases not matched to a gene: 6. Per germline, CDR1 LGHDT and CDR2 YNNKEL (reference sequence).

Only a few counts were recorded for this clonotype. The rearrangement links TRBV6-6 to TRBJ1-5; possibly TRBD1 for D (5 bases). Trimming shortened V by 5 bases and J by 7 bases, and 6 bases separated the two germline ends. The CDR3 contains 11 residues. The germline V gene has CDR1 MNHNY and CDR2 SVGAGI (reference sequence). The CDR3 loop is CASSEGQPQHF. For the CDR3, the DNA is TGTGCCAGCAGTGAGGGGCAGCCCCAGCATTTT.

This clonotype showed up many times. The rearrangement uses TRBV6-5 and TRBJ1-6; 7 bases align to TRBD1. There are 14 residues in the CDR3. Germline CDR1 is MNHEY and CDR2 is SVGAGI. Trimming took 7 bases from V and 6 from J; bases not matched to a gene: 6. For the CDR3, the DNA is TGTGCCAGCACCCCGGACAGGAGTAATTCACCCCTCCACTTT. Protein sequence: CASTPDRSNSPLHF.

This clonotype has at least ten counts. CDR3 coding DNA: TGTGCCAGCATGGACGGCTTGAACACTGAAGCTTTCTTT. This gives the protein CASMDGLNTEAFF. The V and J genes are TRBV7-9 and TRBJ1-1; D gene unclear. Germline CDR1 SEHNR, CDR2 FQNEAQ (reference sequence). The CDR3 is made up of 13 amino acids. Trimming took 7 bases from V and 0 from J, leaving 9 bases between them.

The sample holds many counts of this clonotype. The chain links TRBV20-1 to TRBJ2-3; 8 bases line up with TRBD2. This CDR3 comprises 15 residues. Germline CDR1 reads DFQATT; CDR2 reads SNEGSKA (reference sequence). With V trimmed by 1 base and J by 3 bases, 6 bases remained unmatched. The DNA of the CDR3 is TGCAGTGCTAGAGGCAGCGGGGGAACGACAGATACGCAGTATTTT. Residues: CSARGSGGTTDTQYF.

This clonotype was detected many times. The rearrangement joins TRBV28 to TRBJ1-5; D unresolved. Trimming took 10 bases from V and 6 from J, leaving 19 bases between them. Germline CDR1 and CDR2: MDHEN and SYDVKM. This CDR3 comprises 14 residues. CDR3 protein: CANGGGSHRQPQHF. In DNA form, the CDR3 reads TGTGCCAATGGTGGAGGGTCTCATCGTCAGCCCCAGCATTTT.

This clonotype occurred many times. The chain uses TRBV6-1 and TRBJ2-7; D is possibly TRBD1 (5 bases). V was trimmed by 11 bases and J by 2 bases, leaving 16 bases between them. Germline lookup yields CDR1 MNHNS and CDR2 SASEGT. The CDR3 is 13 residues long. CDR3 region: CAVRAGPTYEQYF. The CDR3 DNA sequence: TGTGCCGTAAGGGCAGGGCCCACCTACGAGCAGTACTTC.